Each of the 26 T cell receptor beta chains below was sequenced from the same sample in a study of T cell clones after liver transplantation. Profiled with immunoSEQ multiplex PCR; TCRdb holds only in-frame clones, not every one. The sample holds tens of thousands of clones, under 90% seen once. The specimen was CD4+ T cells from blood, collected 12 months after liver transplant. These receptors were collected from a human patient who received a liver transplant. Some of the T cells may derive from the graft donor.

CDR3 bases: TGCGCCAGCAGCCAGCTCAGGGGGACTGGAAACACCATATATTTT. Translating it yields CASSQLRGTGNTIYF. The gene calls are TRBV4-3 and TRBJ1-3; 7 nucleotides agree with TRBD1. Looked up from germline, CDR1 is LGHNA and CDR2 is YSLEER. J was trimmed by 2 bases and V by 3 bases; bases with no gene match: 4. The length of the CDR3 is 15 residues.

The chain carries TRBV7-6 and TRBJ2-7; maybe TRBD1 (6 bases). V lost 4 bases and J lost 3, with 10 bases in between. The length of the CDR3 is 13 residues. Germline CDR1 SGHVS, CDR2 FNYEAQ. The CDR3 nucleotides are TGTGCCAGCAGCTCCAACAGGGACTACGAGCAGTACTTC. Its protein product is CASSSNRDYEQYF.

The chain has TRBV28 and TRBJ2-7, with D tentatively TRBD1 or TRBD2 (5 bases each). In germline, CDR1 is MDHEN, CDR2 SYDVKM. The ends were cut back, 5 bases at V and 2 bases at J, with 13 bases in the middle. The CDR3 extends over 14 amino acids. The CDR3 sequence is CASSLWGSAYEQYF. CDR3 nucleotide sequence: TGTGCCAGCAGTCTGTGGGGGTCGGCCTACGAGCAGTACTTC.

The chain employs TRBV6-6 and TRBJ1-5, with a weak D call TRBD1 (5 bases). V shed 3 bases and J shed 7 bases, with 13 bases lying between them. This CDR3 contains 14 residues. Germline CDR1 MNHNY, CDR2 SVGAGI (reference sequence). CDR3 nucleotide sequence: TGTGCCAGCAGTTATCCCACAGGCGGGCAGCCCCAGCATTTT. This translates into CASSYPTGGQPQHF.

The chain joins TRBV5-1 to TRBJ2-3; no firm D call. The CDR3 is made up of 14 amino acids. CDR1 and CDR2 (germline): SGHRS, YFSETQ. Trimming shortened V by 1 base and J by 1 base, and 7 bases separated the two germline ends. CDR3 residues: CASSLIAGTDTQYF. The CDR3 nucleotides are TGCGCCAGCAGCTTGATTGCGGGCACAGATACGCAGTATTTT.

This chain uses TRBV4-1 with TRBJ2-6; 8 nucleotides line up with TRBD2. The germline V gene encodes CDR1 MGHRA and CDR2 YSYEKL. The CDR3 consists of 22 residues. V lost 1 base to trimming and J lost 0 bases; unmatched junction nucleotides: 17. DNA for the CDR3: TGCGCCAGCAGCCAAGTTGGAGGGTCGAGCGGGAGTGGTTACTCTGGGGCCAACGTCCTGACTTTC. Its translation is CASSQVGGSSGSGYSGANVLTF.

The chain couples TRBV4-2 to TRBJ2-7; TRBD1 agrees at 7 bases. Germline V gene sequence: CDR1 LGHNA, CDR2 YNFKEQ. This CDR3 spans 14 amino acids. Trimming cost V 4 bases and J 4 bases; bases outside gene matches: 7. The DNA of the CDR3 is TGTGCCAGCAGCCTACGGACAGGTCAATACGAGCAGTACTTC. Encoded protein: CASSLRTGQYEQYF.

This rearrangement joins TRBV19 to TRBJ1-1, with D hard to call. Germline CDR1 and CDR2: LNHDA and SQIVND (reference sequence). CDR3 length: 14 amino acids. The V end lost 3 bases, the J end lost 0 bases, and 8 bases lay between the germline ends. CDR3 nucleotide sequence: TGTGCCAGTAGTATTTCGGTATTGAACACTGAAGCTTTCTTT. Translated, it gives CASSISVLNTEAFF.

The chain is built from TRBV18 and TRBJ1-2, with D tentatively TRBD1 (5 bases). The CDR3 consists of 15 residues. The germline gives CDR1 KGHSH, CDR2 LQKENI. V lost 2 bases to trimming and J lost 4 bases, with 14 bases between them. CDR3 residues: CASSPSGSLIYGYTF. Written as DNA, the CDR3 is TGTGCCAGCTCACCATCAGGGAGTCTGATCTATGGCTACACCTTC.

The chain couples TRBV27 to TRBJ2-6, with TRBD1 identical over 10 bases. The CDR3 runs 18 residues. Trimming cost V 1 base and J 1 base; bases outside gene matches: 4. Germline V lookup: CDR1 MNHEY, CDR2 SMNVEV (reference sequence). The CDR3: CASSLLGQGRSGANVLTF. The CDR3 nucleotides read TGTGCCAGCAGTTTATTGGGACAGGGGCGATCTGGGGCCAACGTCCTGACTTTC.

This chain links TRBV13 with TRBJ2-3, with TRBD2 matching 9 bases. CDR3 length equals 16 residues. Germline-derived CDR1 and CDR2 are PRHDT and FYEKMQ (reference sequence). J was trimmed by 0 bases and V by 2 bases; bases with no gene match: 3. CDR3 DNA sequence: TGTGCCAGCAGCTTAAGGCTAGCGGGAAGCACAGATACGCAGTATTTT. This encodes CASSLRLAGSTDTQYF.

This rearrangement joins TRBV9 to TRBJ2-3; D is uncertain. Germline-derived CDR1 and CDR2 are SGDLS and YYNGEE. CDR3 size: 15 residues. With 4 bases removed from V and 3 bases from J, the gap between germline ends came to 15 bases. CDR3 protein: CASSTQQRGTDTQYF. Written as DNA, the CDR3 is TGTGCCAGCAGCACCCAACAGAGAGGAACAGATACGCAGTATTTT.

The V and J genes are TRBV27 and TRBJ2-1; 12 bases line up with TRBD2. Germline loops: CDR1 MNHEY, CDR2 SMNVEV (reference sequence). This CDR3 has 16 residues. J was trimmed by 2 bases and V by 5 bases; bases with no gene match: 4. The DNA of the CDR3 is TGTGCCAGCAGTCTTCTAGCGGGAGGGACCTACAATGAGCAGTTCTTC. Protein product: CASSLLAGGTYNEQFF.

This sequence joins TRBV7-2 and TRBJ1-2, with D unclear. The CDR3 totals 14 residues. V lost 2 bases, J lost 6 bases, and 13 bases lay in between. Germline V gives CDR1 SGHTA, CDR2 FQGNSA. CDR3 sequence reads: CASSLSGLRDGYTF. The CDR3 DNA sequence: TGTGCCAGCAGCTTATCGGGCCTAAGGGATGGCTACACCTTC.

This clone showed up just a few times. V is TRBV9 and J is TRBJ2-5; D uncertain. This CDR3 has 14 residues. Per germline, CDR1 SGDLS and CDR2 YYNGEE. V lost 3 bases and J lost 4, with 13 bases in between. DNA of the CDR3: TGTGCCAGCAGCGGCAAGATGACCCCAGAGACCCAGTACTTC. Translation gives CASSGKMTPETQYF.

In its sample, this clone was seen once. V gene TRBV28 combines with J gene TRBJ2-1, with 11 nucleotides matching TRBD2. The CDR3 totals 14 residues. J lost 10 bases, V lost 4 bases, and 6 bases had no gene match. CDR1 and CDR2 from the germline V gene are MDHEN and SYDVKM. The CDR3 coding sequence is TGTGCCAGCAGTTATACTAGCGGGAGAAGGGAGCAGTTCTTC. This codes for CASSYTSGRREQFF. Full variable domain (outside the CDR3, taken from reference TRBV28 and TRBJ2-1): DVKVTQSSRYLVKRTGEKVFLECVQDMDHENMFWYRQDPGLGLRLIYFSYDVKMKEKGDIPEGYSVSREKKERFSLILESASTNQTSMYLCASSYTSGRREQFFGPGTRLTVL.

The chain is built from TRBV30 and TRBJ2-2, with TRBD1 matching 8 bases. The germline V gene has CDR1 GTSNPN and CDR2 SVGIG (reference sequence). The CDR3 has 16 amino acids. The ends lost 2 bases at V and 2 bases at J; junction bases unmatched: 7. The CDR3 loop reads CAWSPWDRRNTGELFF. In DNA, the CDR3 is TGTGCCTGGAGTCCGTGGGACAGGAGAAACACCGGGGAGCTGTTTTTT.

CDR3 sequence: CASSDPGALTGELFF. The CDR3, as DNA: TGTGCCAGCAGCGACCCTGGAGCTCTCACCGGGGAGCTGTTTTTT. The J gene is TRBJ2-2, the V gene TRBV28; D is uncertain. The CDR3 is made up of 15 amino acids. V lost 6 bases to trimming and J lost 4 bases, with 15 bases between them. CDR1 is MDHEN, CDR2 SYDVKM, per germline.

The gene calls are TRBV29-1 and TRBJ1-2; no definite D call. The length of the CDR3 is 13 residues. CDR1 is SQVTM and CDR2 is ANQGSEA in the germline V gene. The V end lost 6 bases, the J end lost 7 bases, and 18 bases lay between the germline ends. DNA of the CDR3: TGCAGCGTCTCCCCCCCTTCGGCGGGTGGCTACACCTTC. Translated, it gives CSVSPPSAGGYTF. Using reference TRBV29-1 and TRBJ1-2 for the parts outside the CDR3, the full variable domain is SAVISQKPSRDICQRGTSLTIQCQVDSQVTMMFWYRQQPGQSLTLIATANQGSEATYESGFVIDKFPISRPNLTFSTLTVSNMSPEDSSIYLCSVSPPSAGGYTFGSGTRLTVV.

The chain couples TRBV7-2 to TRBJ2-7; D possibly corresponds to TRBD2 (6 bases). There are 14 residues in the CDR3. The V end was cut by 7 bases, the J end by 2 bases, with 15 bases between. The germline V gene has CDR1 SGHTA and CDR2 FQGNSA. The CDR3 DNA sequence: TGTGCCAGCAAAGGGTGGGGGGAAGCCTACGAGCAGTACTTC. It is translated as CASKGWGEAYEQYF.

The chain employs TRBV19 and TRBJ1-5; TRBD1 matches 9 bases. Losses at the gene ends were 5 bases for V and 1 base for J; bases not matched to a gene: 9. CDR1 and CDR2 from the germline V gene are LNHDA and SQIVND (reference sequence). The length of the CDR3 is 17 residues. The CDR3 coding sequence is TGTGCCAGTAGTCCGGGACAGGGAACGTCGAGCAATCAGCCCCAGCATTTT. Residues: CASSPGQGTSSNQPQHF.

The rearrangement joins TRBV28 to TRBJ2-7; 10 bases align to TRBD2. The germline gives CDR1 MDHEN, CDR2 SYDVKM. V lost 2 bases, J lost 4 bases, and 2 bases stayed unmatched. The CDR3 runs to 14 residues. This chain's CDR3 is CASSLLAGVYEQYF. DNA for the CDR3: TGTGCCAGCAGTTTACTAGCGGGAGTTTACGAGCAGTACTTC.

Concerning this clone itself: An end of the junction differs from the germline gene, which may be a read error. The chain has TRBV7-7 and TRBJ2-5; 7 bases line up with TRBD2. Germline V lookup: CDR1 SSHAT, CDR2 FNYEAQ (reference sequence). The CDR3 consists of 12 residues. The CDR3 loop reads CASSFERGTQYF. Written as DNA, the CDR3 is TGTGCTAGCAGCTTCGAGCGGGGGACCCAGTACTTC.

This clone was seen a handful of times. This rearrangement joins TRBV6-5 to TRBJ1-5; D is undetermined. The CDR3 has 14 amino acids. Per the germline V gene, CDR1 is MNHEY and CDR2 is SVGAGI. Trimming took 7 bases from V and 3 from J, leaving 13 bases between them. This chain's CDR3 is CASKSHSANQPQHF. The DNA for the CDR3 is TGTGCCAGCAAGTCCCACAGCGCCAATCAGCCCCAGCATTTT.

The DNA of the CDR3 is TGTGCCAGCAGCTTAGAAAAAGGAATTAGCACAGATACGCAGTATTTT. This codes for CASSLEKGISTDTQYF. This sequence joins TRBV7-6 and TRBJ2-3, with unresolved D. Germline V lookup: CDR1 SGHVS, CDR2 FNYEAQ. The CDR3 consists of 16 residues. The germline V and J ends were trimmed by 1 base and 0 bases, with 11 bases remaining between them.

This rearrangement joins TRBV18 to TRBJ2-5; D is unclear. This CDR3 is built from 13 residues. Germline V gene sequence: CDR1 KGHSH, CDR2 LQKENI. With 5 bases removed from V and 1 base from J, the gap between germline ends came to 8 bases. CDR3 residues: CASSSRPQETQYF. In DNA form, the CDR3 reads TGTGCCAGCTCATCCCGGCCCCAAGAGACCCAGTACTTC.